The T cell receptor beta chain described here comes from a study of blood T cell repertoires in COVID-19. Background on the study: In each case, the material was cDNA or gDNA derived from T cells, B-cell-depleted T cells, or PBMCs.

Trimming removed 4 bases from V and 0 bases from J, with 17 bases in between. The CDR3 extends over 17 amino acids. Germline V gene data show CDR1 as MGHRA and CDR2 as YSYEKL. As originally analysed: Estimated nucleated cell counts came from reference gene primer amplification. Measured with immunoSEQ multiplex PCR; TCRdb has only the in-frame clones, and not every one. The V and J calls and clone size come from that table; D and trimming were worked out from the DNA. Among 80,000 to 100,000 clones, 70% to 90% were seen once, and the ten largest hold over 10%. J is TRBJ2-3 and V is TRBV4-1; D may be TRBD1 (6 bases). The clonotype comes from a woman aged 55-75 years in a cohort sampled during active or convalescent COVID-19. The sample comprised peripheral blood. The CDR3 DNA follows: TGCGCCAGCAGCCCAGGGTGGGGGCGGACTAGCACAGATACGCAGTATTTT. Protein: CASSPGWGRTSTDTQYF.